This TCR beta chain was identified in a study of memory CD4+ T cells and cytomegalovirus serostatus. Trimming removed 0 bases from V and 3 bases from J, with 8 bases in between. Germline loops: CDR1 LGHNA, CDR2 YSLEER. The CDR3 extends over 15 amino acids. Single viable CD3+CD4+CD8-CD45RO+ cells were sorted as the memory CD4+ T cells. Sequencing used immunoSEQ multiplex PCR; TCRdb keeps in-frame clones, though not all of them. The sample has 80,000 or so clones, about 78% seen once. The receptor's source is an adult in good health and CMV-seropositive. The specimen was memory CD4+ T cells from blood. The rearrangement links TRBV4-3 to TRBJ1-4; unclear D gene. The CDR3 region has the DNA TGCGCCAGCAGCCAAGAGGTGCGCGCTAATGAAAAACTGTTTTTT. It codes for CASSQEVRANEKLFF.